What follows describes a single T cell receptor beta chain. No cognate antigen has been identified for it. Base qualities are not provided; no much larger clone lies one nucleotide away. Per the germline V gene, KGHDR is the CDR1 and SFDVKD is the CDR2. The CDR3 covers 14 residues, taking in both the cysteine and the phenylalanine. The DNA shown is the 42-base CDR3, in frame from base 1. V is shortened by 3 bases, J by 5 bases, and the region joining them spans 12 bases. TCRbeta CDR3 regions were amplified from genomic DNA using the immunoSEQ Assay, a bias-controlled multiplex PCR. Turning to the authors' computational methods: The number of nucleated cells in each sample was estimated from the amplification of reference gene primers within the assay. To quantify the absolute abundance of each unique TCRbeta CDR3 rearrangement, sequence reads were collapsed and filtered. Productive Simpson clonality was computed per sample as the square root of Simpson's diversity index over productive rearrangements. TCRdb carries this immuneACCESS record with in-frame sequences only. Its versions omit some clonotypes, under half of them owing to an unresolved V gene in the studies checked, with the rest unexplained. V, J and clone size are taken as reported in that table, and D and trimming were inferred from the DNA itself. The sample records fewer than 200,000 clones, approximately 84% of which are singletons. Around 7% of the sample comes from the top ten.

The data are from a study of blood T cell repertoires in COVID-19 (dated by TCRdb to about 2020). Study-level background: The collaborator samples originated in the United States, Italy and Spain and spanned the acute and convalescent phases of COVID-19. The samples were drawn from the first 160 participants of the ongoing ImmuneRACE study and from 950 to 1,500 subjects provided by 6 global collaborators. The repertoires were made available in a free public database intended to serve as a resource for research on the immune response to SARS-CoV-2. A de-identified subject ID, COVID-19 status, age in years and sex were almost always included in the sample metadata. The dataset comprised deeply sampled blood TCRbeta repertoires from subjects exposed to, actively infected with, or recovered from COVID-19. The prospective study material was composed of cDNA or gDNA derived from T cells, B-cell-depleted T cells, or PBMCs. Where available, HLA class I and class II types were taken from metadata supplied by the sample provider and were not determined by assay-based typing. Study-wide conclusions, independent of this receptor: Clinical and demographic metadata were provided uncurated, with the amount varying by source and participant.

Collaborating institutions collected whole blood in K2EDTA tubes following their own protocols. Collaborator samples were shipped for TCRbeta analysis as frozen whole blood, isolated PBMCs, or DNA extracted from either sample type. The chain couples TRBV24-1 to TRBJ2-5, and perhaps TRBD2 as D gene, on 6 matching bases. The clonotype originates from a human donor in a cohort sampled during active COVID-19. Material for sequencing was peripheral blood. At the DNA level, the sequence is TGTGCCACCAGTGATGGGGGGAATCCGGAGACCCAGTACTTC. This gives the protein CATSDGGNPETQYF.